This TCR beta chain appears in the sequencing data of a study of cytomegalovirus exposure and HLA in healthy donors. The study's findings and limits: Apart from CMV serostatus, no immune exposure information was available.

This CDR3 is 15 amino acids long. V gave up 4 bases and J gave up 6 bases; unmatched junction bases: 10. The germline CDR1 and CDR2 sequences are KGHSH and LQKENI. Regarding this clone: Antigen specificity is unknown.

PCR employed 60 Vbeta and 13 Jbeta primers. Repertoires were generated with immunoSEQ multiplex PCR, while TCRdb's copy carries only in-frame clones and drops some. The sample has around 130,000 clones; about two thirds are singletons. The material sequenced was PBMCs. The receptor comes from a man in his forties in good health and CMV-seropositive. J is TRBJ2-3 and V is TRBV18, with TRBD1 matching over 7 bases. The CDR3 loop is CASSLQGVIGDTQYF. CDR3 DNA: TGTGCCAGCTCACTGCAGGGGGTGATTGGGGATACGCAGTATTTT.